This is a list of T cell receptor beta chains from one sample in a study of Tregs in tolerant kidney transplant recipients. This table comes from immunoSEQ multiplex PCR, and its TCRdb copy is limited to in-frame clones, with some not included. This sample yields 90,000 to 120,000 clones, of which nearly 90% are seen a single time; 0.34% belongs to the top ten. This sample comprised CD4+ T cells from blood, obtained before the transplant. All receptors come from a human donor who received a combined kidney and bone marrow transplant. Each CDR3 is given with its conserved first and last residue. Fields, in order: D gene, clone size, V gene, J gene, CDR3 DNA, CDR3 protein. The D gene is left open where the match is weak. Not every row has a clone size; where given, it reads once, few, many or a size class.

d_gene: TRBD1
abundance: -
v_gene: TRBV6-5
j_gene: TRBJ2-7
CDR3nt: TGTGCCAGCAGTTACTCGGACAGGGGGGCCGAGCAGTACTTC
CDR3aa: CASSYSDRGAEQYF

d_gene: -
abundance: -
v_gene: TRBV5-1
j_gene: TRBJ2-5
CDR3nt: TGCGCCAGCAGCTCCAGGGTTTTAGAGACCCAGTACTTC
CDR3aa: CASSSRVLETQYF

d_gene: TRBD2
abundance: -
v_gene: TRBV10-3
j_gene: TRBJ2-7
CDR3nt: TGTGCCATCAGTGTGGGACTAGCGGGGGCCTACGAGCAGTACTTC
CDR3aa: CAISVGLAGAYEQYF

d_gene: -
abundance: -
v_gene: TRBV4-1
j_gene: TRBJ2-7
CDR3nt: TGCGCCAGCAGCCAACGACAGGGAGGCTACGAGCAGTACTTC
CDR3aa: CASSQRQGGYEQYF

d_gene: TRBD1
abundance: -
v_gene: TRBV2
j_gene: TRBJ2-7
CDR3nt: TGTGCCAGCAGTGATGACAGGGATCAGTACTTC
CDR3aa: CASSDDRDQYF

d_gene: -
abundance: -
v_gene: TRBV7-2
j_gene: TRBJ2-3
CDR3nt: TGTGCCAGCAGCCGCCAGCGGGATACGCAGTATTTT
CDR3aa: CASSRQRDTQYF

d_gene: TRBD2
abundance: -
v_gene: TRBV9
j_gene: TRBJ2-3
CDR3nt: TGTGCCAGCAGCGCAGAGGGGCTAGCGGTATACACAGATACGCAGTATTTT
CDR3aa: CASSAEGLAVYTDTQYF

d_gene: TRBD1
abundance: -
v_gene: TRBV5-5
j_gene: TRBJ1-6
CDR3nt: TGTGCCAGCAGCTTGGGACAGGGGGTCAATTCACCCCTCCACTTT
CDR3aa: CASSLGQGVNSPLHF

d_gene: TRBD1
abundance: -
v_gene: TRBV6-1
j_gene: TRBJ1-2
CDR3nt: TGTGCCAGCAGGCCCGGGACAGGAGCCTATGGCTACACCTTC
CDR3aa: CASRPGTGAYGYTF

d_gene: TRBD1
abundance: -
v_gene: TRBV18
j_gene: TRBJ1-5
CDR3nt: TGTGCCAGCTCGCCCGGGACAGGGAATCAGCCCCAGCATTTT
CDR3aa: CASSPGTGNQPQHF

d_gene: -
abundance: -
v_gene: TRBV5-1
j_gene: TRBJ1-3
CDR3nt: TGCGCCAGCAGCCTAGACCCTGGAAACACCATATATTTT
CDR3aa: CASSLDPGNTIYF

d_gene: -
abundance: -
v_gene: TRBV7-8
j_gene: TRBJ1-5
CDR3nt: TGTGCCAGCAGCCACCGCCTGACAGAAGGCAATCAGCCCCAGCATTTT
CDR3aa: CASSHRLTEGNQPQHF

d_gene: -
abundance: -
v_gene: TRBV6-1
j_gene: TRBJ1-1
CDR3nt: TGTGCCAGCAGTAGGGGCGTGGTTGACACTGAAGCTTTCTTT
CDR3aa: CASSRGVVDTEAFF

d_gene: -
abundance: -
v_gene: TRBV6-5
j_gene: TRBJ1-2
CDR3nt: TGTGCCAGCAGTTACACCGACAGCGCGCTATCTGGCTACACCTTC
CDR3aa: CASSYTDSALSGYTF

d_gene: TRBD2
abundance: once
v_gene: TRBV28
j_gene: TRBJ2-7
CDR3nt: TGTGCCAGCAGGCCCGGGACTAGCGTTCCCAGGCAGTACTTC
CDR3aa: CASRPGTSVPRQYF

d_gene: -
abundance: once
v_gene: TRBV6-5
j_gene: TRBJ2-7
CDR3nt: TGTGCCAGCAGACCCCCCCTTGCGGGATCCTACGAGCAGTACTTC
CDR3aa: CASRPPLAGSYEQYF

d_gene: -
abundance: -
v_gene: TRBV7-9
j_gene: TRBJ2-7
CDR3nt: TGTGCCAGCAGCTGGGTTGGGGACAACGAGCAGTACTTC
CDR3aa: CASSWVGDNEQYF

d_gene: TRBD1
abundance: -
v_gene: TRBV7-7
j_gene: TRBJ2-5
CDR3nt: TGTGCCAGCAGCCACGACTGGACAGGGAAGGAGACCCAGTACTTC
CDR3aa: CASSHDWTGKETQYF

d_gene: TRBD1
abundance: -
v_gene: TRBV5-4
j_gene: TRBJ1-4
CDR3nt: TGTGCCAGCAGCTTGGCGGCAGGGGGCACTAATGAAAAACTGTTTTTT
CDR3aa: CASSLAAGGTNEKLFF

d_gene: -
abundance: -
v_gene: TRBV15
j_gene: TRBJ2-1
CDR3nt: TGTGCCACCAGCAGTCTTCGAGCGGGTCCCTACAATGAGCAGTTCTTC
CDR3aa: CATSSLRAGPYNEQFF

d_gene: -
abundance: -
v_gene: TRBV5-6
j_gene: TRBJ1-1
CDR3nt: TGTGCCAGCAGCCCGGACGGCGGGCACACTGAAGCTTTCTTT
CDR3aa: CASSPDGGHTEAFF

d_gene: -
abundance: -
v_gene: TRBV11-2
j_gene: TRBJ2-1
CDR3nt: TGTGCCAGCAGCGTCCGGGTTCCATACAATGAGCAGTTCTTC
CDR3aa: CASSVRVPYNEQFF

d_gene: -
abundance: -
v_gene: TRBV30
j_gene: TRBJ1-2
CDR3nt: TGTGCCTGGAGAATAGCTACTTACTATGGCTACACCTTC
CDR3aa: CAWRIATYYGYTF

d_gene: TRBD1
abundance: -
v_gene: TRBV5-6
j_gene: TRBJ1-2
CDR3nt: TGTGCCAGCAGCTTGGGACCCCAGGGGGCAAACGGTGGCTACACCTTC
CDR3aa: CASSLGPQGANGGYTF

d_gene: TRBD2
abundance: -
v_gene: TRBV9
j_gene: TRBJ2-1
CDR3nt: TGTGCCAGCAGCGTAGTCGGGGGACTAGCGGGAGGCAATGAGCAGTTCTTC
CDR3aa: CASSVVGGLAGGNEQFF

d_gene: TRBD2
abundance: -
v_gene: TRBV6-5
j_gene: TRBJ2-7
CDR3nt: TGTGCCAGCAGTTACTCTGGGACTAGGGGCACCTACGAGCAGTACTTC
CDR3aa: CASSYSGTRGTYEQYF

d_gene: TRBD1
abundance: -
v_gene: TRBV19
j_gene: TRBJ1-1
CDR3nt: TGTGCCAGTAGTCTCGACAGGGGGACTGAAGCTTTCTTT
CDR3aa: CASSLDRGTEAFF

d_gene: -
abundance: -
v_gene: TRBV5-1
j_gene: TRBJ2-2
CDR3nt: TGCGCCAGCAGCTCGGGGAGGACCGGGGAGCTGTTTTTT
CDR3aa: CASSSGRTGELFF

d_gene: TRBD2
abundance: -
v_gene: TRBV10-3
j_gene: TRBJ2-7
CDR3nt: TGTGCCATCAGCTTCACTAGCGGGATCACCTACGAGCAGTACTTC
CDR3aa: CAISFTSGITYEQYF

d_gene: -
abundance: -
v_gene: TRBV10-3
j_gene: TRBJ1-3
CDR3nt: TGTGCCACCCAGGGGTCTGGAAACACCATATATTTT
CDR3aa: CATQGSGNTIYF

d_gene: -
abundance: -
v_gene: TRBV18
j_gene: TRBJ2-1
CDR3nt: TGTGCCAGCTCCCTTCAGGCAAGGTTAAGGAATGAGCAGTTCTTC
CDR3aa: CASSLQARLRNEQFF

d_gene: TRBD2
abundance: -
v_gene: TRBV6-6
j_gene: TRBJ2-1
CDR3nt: TGTGCCAGCAGTCGGGAGGGACTAGCTGTCAATGAGCAGTTCTTC
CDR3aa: CASSREGLAVNEQFF

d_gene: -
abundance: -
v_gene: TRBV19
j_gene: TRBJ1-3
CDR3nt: TGTGCCAGTAGCATTGGAAACACCATATATTTT
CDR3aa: CASSIGNTIYF

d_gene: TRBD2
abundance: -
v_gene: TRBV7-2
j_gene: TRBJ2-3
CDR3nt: TGTGCCAGCAGCCCACCGGGGGGGCCCACAGATACGCAGTATTTT
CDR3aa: CASSPPGGPTDTQYF

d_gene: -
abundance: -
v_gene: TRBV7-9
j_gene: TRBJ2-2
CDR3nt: TGTGCCAGCAGCTTCCTCCTAAACACCGGGGAGCTGTTTTTT
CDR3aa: CASSFLLNTGELFF

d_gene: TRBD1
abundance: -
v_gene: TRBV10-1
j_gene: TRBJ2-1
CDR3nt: TGCGCCAGCAGCCCCGGGACAGGGTTCCCATCCCGTTACAATGAGCAGTTCTTC
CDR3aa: CASSPGTGFPSRYNEQFF

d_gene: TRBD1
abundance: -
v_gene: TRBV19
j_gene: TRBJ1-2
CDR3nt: TGTGCCAGTAGTCAATTACAGGGGAACTATGGCTACACCTTC
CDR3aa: CASSQLQGNYGYTF

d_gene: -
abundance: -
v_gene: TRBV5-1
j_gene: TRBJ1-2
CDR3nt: TGCGCCAGCAGCTTGGAAGTTCTAGGGGCAGGGGATTTAGGCTATGGCTACACCTTC
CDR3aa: CASSLEVLGAGDLGYGYTF

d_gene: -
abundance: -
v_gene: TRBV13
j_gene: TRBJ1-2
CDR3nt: TGTGCCAGCAGCTTAGGCGCCAGGGACTATGGCTACACCTTC
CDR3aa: CASSLGARDYGYTF

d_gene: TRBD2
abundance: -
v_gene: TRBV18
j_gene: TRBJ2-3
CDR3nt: TGTGCCAGCTCACCACGACGGGAGGGTTGGTCAGATACGCAGTATTTT
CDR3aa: CASSPRREGWSDTQYF

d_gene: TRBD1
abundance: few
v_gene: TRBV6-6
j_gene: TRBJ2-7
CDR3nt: TGTGCCAGCAGGCTACAGGGGGCTTGGAACGAGCAGTACTTC
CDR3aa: CASRLQGAWNEQYF

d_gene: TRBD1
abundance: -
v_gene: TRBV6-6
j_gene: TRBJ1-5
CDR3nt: TGTGCCAGCAGTCAGGGGGCTGGAGATCAGCCCCAGCATTTT
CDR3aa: CASSQGAGDQPQHF

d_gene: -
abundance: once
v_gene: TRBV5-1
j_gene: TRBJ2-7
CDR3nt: TGCGCCAGCAGCTTTGACTGGCTCGTGGAGCAGTACTTC
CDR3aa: CASSFDWLVEQYF

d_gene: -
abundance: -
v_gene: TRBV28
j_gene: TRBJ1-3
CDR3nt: TGTGCCACCTTGAACGCGGACTCCTATCCCTCTGGAAACACCATATATTTT
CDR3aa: CATLNADSYPSGNTIYF

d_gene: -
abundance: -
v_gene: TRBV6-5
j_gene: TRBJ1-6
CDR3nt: TGTGCCAGCAGTTACTCGAGCGGGACAAGTAATTCACCCCTCCACTTT
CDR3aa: CASSYSSGTSNSPLHF

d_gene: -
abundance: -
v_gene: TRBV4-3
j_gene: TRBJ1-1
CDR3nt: TGCGCCAGCAGCCAAGATTTTCGGCAGGCTTACACTGAAGCTTTCTTT
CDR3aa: CASSQDFRQAYTEAFF

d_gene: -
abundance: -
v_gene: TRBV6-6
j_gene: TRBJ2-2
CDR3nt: TGTGCCAACCGGGGAGGGAACACCGGGGAGCTGTTTTTT
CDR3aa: CANRGGNTGELFF

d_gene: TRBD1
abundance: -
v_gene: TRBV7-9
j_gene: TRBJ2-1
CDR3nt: TGTGCCAGCAGCCTCAACGGACAGGGGGCCCACAATGAGCAGTTCTTC
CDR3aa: CASSLNGQGAHNEQFF

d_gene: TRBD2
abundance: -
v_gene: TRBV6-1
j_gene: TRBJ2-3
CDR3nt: TGTGCCAGCAGTGACGCGCTATTATTAGCGGGCGATACGCAGTATTTT
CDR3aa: CASSDALLLAGDTQYF